The clone carrying this T cell receptor beta chain showed up many times. The antigen remains undetermined. This entry is derived from a study of T cells in Graves' hyperthyroidism and ophthalmopathy. Notes on the study in general: Ophthalmopathy was told apart from stable hyperthyroidism by a 13 V-J model. The majority of expanded thyroid clonotypes above 0.001 also appeared in blood.

TCR beta CDR3 sequences were amplified from RNA transcripts. First-round RT-PCR of the TCR CDR3 relied on the HTBI primer set. TCRdb recomputed calls from the multiplex PCR reads with MiXCR, one row per CDR3 protein. The data contain fewer than 750,000 distinct CDR3 sequences, about 14% of them singletons. Unmatched junction bases numbered 6, after V lost 7 bases and J lost 2 bases. There are 14 residues in the CDR3. Ophthalmopathy patients had moderate-to-severe active disease, CAS ≥3, NOSPECS ≥4, and disease duration under 3 months. 10 ml of fresh peripheral blood supplied the PBMCs. V and J are TRBV12-3 or TRBV12-4 and TRBJ2-7; 9 bases align to TRBD2. The sequencing input was blood. This receptor was identified in a woman aged 45-65 years with Graves' ophthalmopathy. The CDR3 loop reads CASNLSGRTYEQYF. Here the CDR3 DNA reads TGTGCCAGCAACCTAAGCGGGAGGACCTACGAGCAGTACTTC.